The 18 T cell receptor beta chains below come from one sample, sequenced in a study of sequential checkpoint blockade in melanoma. Indicated treatment: randomized to nivolumab then ipilimumab (arm A) or the reverse (arm B). Sequenced by immunoSEQ multiplex PCR; TCRdb stores in-frame clones only, minus some. The sample comprises fewer than 45,000 clones, 86% of which are singletons, and 9.5% to 15% rests with the top ten. The sample was CD8+ T cells sorted from blood (inferred from file names), taken from a patient given nivolumab and ipilimumab in sequence. The receptors come from a human donor with melanoma.

This clone was counted a single time. The gene calls are TRBV5-4 and TRBJ2-7; the match to TRBD2 covers 9 bases. Germline V gives CDR1 SGHNT, CDR2 YYREEE (reference sequence). V was pared by 4 bases and J by 4 bases, with 9 bases of the junction left unmatched. The CDR3 extends over 15 amino acids. CDR3 sequence (DNA): TGTGCCAGCAGCCCCGGGACTAGCCAACTATACGAGCAGTACTTC. Protein: CASSPGTSQLYEQYF.

This clone was seen a few times. V is TRBV7-3 and J is TRBJ2-3; a weak D match, TRBD1 (5 bases). Trimming removed 1 base at V and 0 bases at J, with 20 bases between. CDR1 SGHTA and CDR2 FQGTGA come from the germline V gene. This CDR3 is built from 19 residues. The CDR3 bases are TGTGCCAGCAGCTTAAGTGCGGCAGGGTGGGGCACCAGCACAGATACGCAGTATTTT. Protein: CASSLSAAGWGTSTDTQYF.

This CDR3 is CASSRGRVDEKLFF. As DNA, the CDR3 is TGTGCCAGCAGCCGCGGAAGAGTCGATGAAAAACTGTTTTTT. The chain couples TRBV5-5 to TRBJ1-4; D gene uncertain. The ends were cut back, 4 bases at V and 6 bases at J, with 13 bases in the middle. The V gene's germline CDR1 is SGHKS and CDR2 YYEKEE (reference sequence). The CDR3 covers 14 residues.

CDR3 sequence reads: CASSIDHASGSWADTQYF. CDR3 bases: TGTGCCAGTAGTATAGACCACGCTAGCGGGAGTTGGGCAGATACGCAGTATTTT. The chain carries TRBV19 and TRBJ2-3, with TRBD2 identical over 10 bases. V shed 0 bases and J 4 bases; nucleotides not matched to a gene: 10. Germline V gene lookup returns CDR1 LNHDA and CDR2 SQIVND (reference sequence). The CDR3 totals 18 residues.

J is TRBJ2-1 and V is TRBV6-5, with TRBD2 identical over 7 bases. The ends lost 2 bases at V and 8 bases at J; junction bases unmatched: 0. The germline V gene encodes CDR1 MNHEY and CDR2 SVGAGI. The CDR3 spans 12 residues. The CDR3, as DNA: TGTGCCAGCAGTTACGCGGGGGATGAGCAGTTCTTC. It is translated as CASSYAGDEQFF.

This clone was seen just once. CDR3 sequence (DNA): TGCGCCAGCAGCCTACAGGGAGGGGGTTATAGCAATCAGCCCCAGCATTTT. Translating it yields CASSLQGGGYSNQPQHF. The chain joins TRBV4-1 to TRBJ1-5; D might be TRBD1 (6 bases). Germline V gene lookup returns CDR1 MGHRA and CDR2 YSYEKL. This CDR3 region has 17 residues. Trimming took 4 bases from V and 0 from J, leaving 16 bases between them.

The J gene is TRBJ2-5, the V gene TRBV27; D is perhaps TRBD2 (5 bases). The CDR3 loop spans 14 amino acids. V shed 3 bases and J shed 2 bases, with 10 bases lying between them. CDR1 MNHEY and CDR2 SMNVEV come from the germline V gene (reference sequence). In nucleotides, the CDR3 is TGTGCCAGCAGTTTTTTAGGACTGCAAGAGACCCAGTACTTC. It codes for CASSFLGLQETQYF.

This chain connects TRBV27 to TRBJ1-5; D not resolved. The CDR3 loop spans 15 amino acids. CDR1 MNHEY and CDR2 SMNVEV come from the germline V gene (reference sequence). V was clipped by 0 bases and J by 4 bases, with 10 bases between them. CDR3 sequence reads: CASSLSAGWNQPQHF. The CDR3, as DNA: TGTGCCAGCAGTTTATCCGCAGGATGGAATCAGCCCCAGCATTTT.

Of note for this clone: Other DNA sequences within the sample encode an identical CDR3. The V and J genes are TRBV27 and TRBJ2-7, with TRBD2 matching 7 bases. The CDR3 spans 15 residues. V gave up 3 bases and J gave up 1 base; unmatched junction bases: 6. Germline CDR1 MNHEY, CDR2 SMNVEV (reference sequence). The CDR3 bases are TGTGCCAGCAGTTTGGGGACGGGGGGATCCTACGAGCAGTACTTC. Encoded protein: CASSLGTGGSYEQYF.

This clone was counted only a few times. The rearrangement joins TRBV5-1 to TRBJ1-5, with TRBD1 as a possible D gene (5 bases). Germline-derived CDR1 and CDR2 are SGHRS and YFSETQ. The CDR3 is made up of 15 amino acids. V was shortened by 0 bases and J by 5 bases, with 12 bases between the two germline ends. DNA for the CDR3: TGCGCCAGCAGCTTGGGCGACAGAGAATATCAGCCCCAGCATTTT. It encodes CASSLGDREYQPQHF.

The V call is TRBV27, the J call TRBJ2-2; D might be TRBD1 (6 bases). Looked up from germline, CDR1 is MNHEY and CDR2 is SMNVEV (reference sequence). The CDR3 spans 14 residues. V shed 10 bases and J shed 5 bases, with 17 bases lying between them. As DNA, the CDR3 is TGTGCCACCTATACAGGGAGATGGACCGGGGAGCTGTTTTTT. Its protein product is CATYTGRWTGELFF.

The chain combines TRBV5-4 with TRBJ2-3, with 9 bases fitting TRBD1. CDR1 SGHNT and CDR2 YYREEE come from the germline V gene (reference sequence). V lost 4 bases and J lost 3; bases outside the gene matches: 6. The CDR3 totals 15 residues. In nucleotides, the CDR3 is TGTGCCAGCAGCAGGGACAGGGAACGAACAGATACGCAGTATTTT. Translation gives CASSRDRERTDTQYF.

The V call is TRBV13, the J call TRBJ2-1; the D gene is possibly TRBD2 (5 bases). The CDR3 extends over 14 amino acids. The germline gives CDR1 PRHDT, CDR2 FYEKMQ (reference sequence). V was shortened by 5 bases and J by 8 bases, with 16 bases between the two germline ends. CDR3 loop: CASSQLGLIDEQFF. The CDR3 coding sequence is TGTGCCAGCAGCCAACTCGGACTTATCGATGAGCAGTTCTTC.

This clone was seen a few times. The chain joins TRBV7-9 to TRBJ1-1; D gene unclear. The V end was cut by 1 base, the J end by 5 bases, with 11 bases between. In germline, CDR1 is SEHNR, CDR2 FQNEAQ (reference sequence). The CDR3 extends over 14 amino acids. Written as DNA, the CDR3 is TGTGCCAGCAGCTTAGGGGCCGAGGGAACTGAAGCTTTCTTT. Translation: CASSLGAEGTEAFF.

V gene TRBV6-5 combines with J gene TRBJ1-1, with D hard to call. Germline V gene lookup returns CDR1 MNHEY and CDR2 SVGAGI. This CDR3 comprises 15 residues. Between the trimmed V and J ends, which lost 0 bases and 1 base, there was a span of 9 bases. The CDR3 bases are TGTGCCAGCAGTTACTCTGGAGGGCGGAACACTGAAGCTTTCTTT. Translation: CASSYSGGRNTEAFF.

The V gene is TRBV5-1, the J gene TRBJ2-7, with a possible D match to TRBD2 (6 bases). CDR3 length: 14 amino acids. V shed 2 bases and J shed 2 bases, with 11 bases lying between them. Germline V gene lookup returns CDR1 SGHRS and CDR2 YFSETQ. The CDR3 is CASSFGLKPYEQYF. As DNA, the CDR3 is TGCGCCAGCAGCTTCGGACTAAAACCCTACGAGCAGTACTTC. The full variable domain, rest sourced from reference TRBV5-1 and TRBJ2-7, is KAGVTQTPRYLIKTRGQQVTLSCSPISGHRSVSWYQQTPGQGLQFLFEYFSETQRNKGNFPGRFSGRQFSNSRSEMNVSTLELGDSALYLCASSFGLKPYEQYFGPGTRLTVT.

The rearrangement joins TRBV10-3 to TRBJ1-2; D is perhaps TRBD1 (5 bases). CDR3 length: 14 residues. Trimming shortened V by 4 bases and J by 8 bases, and 17 bases separated the two germline ends. Germline V gene sequence: CDR1 ENHRY, CDR2 SYGVKD. In DNA, the CDR3 is TGTGCCATCAGTGCCGGGGGGACCACAGAGGGCTACACCTTC. Translation gives CAISAGGTTEGYTF.

V is TRBV13 and J is TRBJ2-7; D is unresolved. Looked up from germline, CDR1 is PRHDT and CDR2 is FYEKMQ (reference sequence). Between the trimmed V and J ends, which lost 3 bases and 2 bases, there was a span of 11 bases. The CDR3 is made up of 14 amino acids. Here the CDR3 DNA reads TGTGCCAGCAGCTTTTCCAGTCGCCCCTACGAGCAGTACTTC. Translated, it gives CASSFSSRPYEQYF.